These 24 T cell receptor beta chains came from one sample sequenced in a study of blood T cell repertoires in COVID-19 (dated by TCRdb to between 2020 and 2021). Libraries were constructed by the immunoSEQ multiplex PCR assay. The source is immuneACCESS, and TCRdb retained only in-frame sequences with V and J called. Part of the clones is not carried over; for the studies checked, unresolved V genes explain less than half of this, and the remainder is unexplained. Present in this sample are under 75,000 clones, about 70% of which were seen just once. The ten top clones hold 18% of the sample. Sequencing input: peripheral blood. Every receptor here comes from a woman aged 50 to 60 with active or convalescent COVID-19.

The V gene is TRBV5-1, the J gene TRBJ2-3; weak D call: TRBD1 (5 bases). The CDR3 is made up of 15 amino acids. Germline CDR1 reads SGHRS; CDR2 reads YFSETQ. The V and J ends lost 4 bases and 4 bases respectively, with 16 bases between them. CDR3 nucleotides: TGCGCCAGCAGCGCCCCACCAGGGCGGTCAGATACGCAGTATTTT. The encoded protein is CASSAPPGRSDTQYF.

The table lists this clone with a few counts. For the CDR3, the DNA is TGCAGTGCTAGTTTCGGCGGAACAGGCTACAATGAGCAGTTCTTC. It translates to CSASFGGTGYNEQFF. The chain combines TRBV20-1 with TRBJ2-1; D perhaps matches TRBD1 (5 bases). The CDR3 consists of 15 residues. The germline V and J ends were trimmed by 3 bases and 3 bases, with 15 bases remaining between them. Per germline, CDR1 DFQATT and CDR2 SNEGSKA (reference sequence).

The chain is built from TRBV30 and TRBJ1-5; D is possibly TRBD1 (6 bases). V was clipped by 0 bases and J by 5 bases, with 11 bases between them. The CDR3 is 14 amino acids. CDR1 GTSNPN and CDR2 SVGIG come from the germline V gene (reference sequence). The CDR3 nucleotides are TGTGCCTGGAGTGTAGGACAGCCCGATCAGCCCCAGCATTTT. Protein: CAWSVGQPDQPQHF. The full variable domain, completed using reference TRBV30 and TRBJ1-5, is SQTIHQWPATLVQPVGSPLSLECTVEGTSNPNLYWYRQAAGRGLQLLFYSVGIGQISSEVPQNLSASRPQDRQFILSSKKLLLSDSGFYLCAWSVGQPDQPQHFGDGTRLSIL.

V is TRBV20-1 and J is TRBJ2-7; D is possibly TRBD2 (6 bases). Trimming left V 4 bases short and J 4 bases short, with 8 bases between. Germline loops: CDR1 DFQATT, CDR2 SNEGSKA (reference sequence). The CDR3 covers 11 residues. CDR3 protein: CSAKGLYEQYF. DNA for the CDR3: TGCAGTGCTAAGGGACTTTACGAGCAGTACTTC.

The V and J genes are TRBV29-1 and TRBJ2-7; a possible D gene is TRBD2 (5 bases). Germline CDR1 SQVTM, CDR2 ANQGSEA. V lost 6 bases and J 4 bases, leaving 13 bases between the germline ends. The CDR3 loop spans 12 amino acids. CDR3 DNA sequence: TGCAGCGTCGGGGTCGGTAGATACGAGCAGTACTTC. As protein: CSVGVGRYEQYF.

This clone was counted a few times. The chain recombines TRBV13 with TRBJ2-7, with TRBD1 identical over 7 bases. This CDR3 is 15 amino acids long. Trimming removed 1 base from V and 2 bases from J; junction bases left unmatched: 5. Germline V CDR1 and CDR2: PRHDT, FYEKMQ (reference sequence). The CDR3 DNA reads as TGTGCCAGCAGCTTAGAACAGGGGCCAGCCTACGAGCAGTACTTC. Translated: CASSLEQGPAYEQYF.

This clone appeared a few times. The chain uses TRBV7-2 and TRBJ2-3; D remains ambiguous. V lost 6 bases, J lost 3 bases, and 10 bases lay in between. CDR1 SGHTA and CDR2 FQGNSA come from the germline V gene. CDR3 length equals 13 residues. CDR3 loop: CASSSRLTDTQYF. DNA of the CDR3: TGTGCCAGCAGTTCAAGACTGACAGATACGCAGTATTTT.

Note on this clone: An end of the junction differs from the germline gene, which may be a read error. Written as DNA, the CDR3 is TGTGCCAGCAGCTCCAGTAACCCCTACGAGCGGTACTTC. Translating it yields CASSSSNPYERYF. The rearrangement joins TRBV7-9 to TRBJ2-7, with unresolved D. Germline lookup yields CDR1 SEHNR and CDR2 FQNEAQ (reference sequence). This CDR3 has 13 residues.

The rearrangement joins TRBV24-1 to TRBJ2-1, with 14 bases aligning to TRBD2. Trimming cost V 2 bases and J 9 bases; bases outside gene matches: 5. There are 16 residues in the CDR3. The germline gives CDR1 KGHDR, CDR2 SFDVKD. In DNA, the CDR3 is TGTGCCACCAGTGATTCGGGACTAGCGGGAGCGGGTGAGCAGTTCTTC. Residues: CATSDSGLAGAGEQFF.

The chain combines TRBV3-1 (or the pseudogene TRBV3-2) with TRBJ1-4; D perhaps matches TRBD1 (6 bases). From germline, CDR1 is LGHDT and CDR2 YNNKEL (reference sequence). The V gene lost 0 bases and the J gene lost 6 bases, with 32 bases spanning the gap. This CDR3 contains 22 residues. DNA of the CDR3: TGTGCCAGCAGCCAAGATCGCTTGAAGATTTTGGGAACAGGGCCTCCTGATGAAAAACTGTTTTTT. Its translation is CASSQDRLKILGTGPPDEKLFF.

The CDR3 spells CASSYLAGGPNEQFF. CDR3 DNA sequence: TGTGCCAGCAGTTACCTAGCGGGAGGACCCAATGAGCAGTTCTTC. This sequence joins TRBV6-6 and TRBJ2-1, with 11 bases that match TRBD2. Unmatched junction bases numbered 3, after V lost 2 bases and J lost 6 bases. Germline CDR1 MNHNY, CDR2 SVGAGI (reference sequence). The CDR3 is 15 amino acids.

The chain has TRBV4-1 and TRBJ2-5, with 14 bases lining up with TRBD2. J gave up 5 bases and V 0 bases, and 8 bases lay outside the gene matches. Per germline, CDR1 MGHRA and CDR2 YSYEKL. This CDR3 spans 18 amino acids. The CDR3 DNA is TGCGCCAGCAGCCAAGAGGAGGGACTAGCGGGAGTCTGGGAGACCCAGTACTTC. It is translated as CASSQEEGLAGVWETQYF.

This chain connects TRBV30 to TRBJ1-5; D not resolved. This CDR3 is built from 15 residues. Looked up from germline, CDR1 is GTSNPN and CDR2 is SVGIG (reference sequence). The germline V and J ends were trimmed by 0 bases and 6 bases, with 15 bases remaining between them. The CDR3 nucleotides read TGTGCCTGGAGTGTACGGGTAGGGCGGGGTCAGCCCCAGCATTTT. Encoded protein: CAWSVRVGRGQPQHF.

Here the CDR3 DNA reads TGCGCCAGCAGCTTAGGGGCAGTTGGGGCCAACGTCCTGACTTTC. It is translated as CASSLGAVGANVLTF. The J gene is TRBJ2-6, the V gene TRBV5-1, with D perhaps matching TRBD1 (5 bases). V gave up 2 bases and J gave up 3 bases, with 9 bases separating them. CDR1 and CDR2 (germline): SGHRS, YFSETQ. The CDR3 spans 15 residues.

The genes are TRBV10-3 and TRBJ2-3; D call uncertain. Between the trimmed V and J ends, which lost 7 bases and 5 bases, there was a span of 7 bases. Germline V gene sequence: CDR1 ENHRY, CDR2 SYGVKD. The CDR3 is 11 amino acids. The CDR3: CAIKTGDTQYF. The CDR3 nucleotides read TGTGCCATCAAGACGGGAGATACGCAGTATTTT.

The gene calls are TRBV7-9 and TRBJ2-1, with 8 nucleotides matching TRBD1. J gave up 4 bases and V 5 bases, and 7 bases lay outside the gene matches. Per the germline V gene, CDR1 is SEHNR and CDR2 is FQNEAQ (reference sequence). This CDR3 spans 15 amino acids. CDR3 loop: CASSTTGVQYNEQFF. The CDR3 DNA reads TGTGCCAGCAGCACGACAGGGGTGCAGTACAATGAGCAGTTCTTC.

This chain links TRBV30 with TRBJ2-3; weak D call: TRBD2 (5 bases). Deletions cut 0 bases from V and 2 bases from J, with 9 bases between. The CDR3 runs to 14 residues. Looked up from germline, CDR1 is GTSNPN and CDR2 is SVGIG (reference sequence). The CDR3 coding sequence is TGTGCCTGGAGTGTCGAGGGATCCACAGATACGCAGTATTTT. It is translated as CAWSVEGSTDTQYF.

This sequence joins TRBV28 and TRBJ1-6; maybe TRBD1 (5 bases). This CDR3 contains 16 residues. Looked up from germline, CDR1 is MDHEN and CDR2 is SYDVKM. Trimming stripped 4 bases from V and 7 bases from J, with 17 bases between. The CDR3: CASSSMGGMGNSPLHF. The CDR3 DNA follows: TGTGCCAGCAGTTCCATGGGGGGGATGGGGAATTCACCCCTCCACTTT.

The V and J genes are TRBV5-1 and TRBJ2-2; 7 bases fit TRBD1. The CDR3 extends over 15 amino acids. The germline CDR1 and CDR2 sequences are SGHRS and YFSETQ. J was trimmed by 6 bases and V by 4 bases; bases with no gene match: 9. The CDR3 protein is CASSIGTAEAGELFF. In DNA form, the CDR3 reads TGCGCCAGCAGCATCGGGACAGCCGAGGCCGGGGAGCTGTTTTTT. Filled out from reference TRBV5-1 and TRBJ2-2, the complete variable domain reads KAGVTQTPRYLIKTRGQQVTLSCSPISGHRSVSWYQQTPGQGLQFLFEYFSETQRNKGNFPGRFSGRQFSNSRSEMNVSTLELGDSALYLCASSIGTAEAGELFFGEGSRLTVL.

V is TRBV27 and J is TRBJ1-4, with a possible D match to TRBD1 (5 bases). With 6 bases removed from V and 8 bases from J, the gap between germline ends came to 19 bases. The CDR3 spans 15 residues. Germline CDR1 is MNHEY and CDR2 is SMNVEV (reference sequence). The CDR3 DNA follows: TGTGCCAGCAGGGTTCAAAATGGGGCCCGGGAAAAACTGTTTTTT. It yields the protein CASRVQNGAREKLFF.

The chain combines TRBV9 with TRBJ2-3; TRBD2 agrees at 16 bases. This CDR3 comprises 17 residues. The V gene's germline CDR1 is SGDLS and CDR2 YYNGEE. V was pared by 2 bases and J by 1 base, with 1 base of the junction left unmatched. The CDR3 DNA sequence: TGTGCCAGCAGCGTCGGGACTAGCGGGGGGGGCACAGATACGCAGTATTTT. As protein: CASSVGTSGGGTDTQYF. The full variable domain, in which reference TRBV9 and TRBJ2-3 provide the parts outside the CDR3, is DSGVTQTPKHLITATGQRVTLRCSPRSGDLSVYWYQQSLDQGLQFLIQYYNGEERAKGNILERFSAQQFPDLHSELNLSSLELGDSALYFCASSVGTSGGGTDTQYFGPGTRLTVL.

CDR3 DNA sequence: TGTGCCAGCAGCTTAGTGGGGACAGGGGACAATGAGCAGTTCTTC. Protein product: CASSLVGTGDNEQFF. This chain links TRBV7-6 with TRBJ2-1; TRBD1 matches 10 bases. Looked up from germline, CDR1 is SGHVS and CDR2 is FNYEAQ. The CDR3 consists of 15 residues. V dropped 1 base and J dropped 5; count of bases not matched to a gene: 2.

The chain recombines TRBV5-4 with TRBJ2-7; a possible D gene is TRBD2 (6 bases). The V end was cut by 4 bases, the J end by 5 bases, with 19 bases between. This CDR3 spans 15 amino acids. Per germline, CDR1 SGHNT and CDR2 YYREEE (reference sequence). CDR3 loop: CASSRSLAGVHEQYF. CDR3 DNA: TGTGCCAGCAGCCGTTCACTAGCTGGCGTTCACGAGCAGTACTTC.

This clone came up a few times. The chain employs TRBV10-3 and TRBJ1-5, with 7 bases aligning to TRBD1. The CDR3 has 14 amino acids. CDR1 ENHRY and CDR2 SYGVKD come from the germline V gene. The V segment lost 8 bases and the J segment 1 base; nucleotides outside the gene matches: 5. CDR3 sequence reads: CAIGTDGSNQPQHF. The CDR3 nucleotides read TGTGCCATCGGGACAGATGGGAGCAATCAGCCCCAGCATTTT.